This is a list of T cell receptor beta chains from one sample in a study of CD8 T cells in Susac syndrome. TCRdb recomputed calls from the immunoSEQ multiplex PCR reads with MiXCR, one row per CDR3 protein. The sample has 200,000 to 300,000 distinct CDR3 sequences, approximately 95% seen once. Sequenced material: CD4+ T cells from PBMCs. The receptors derive from a human donor with Susac syndrome. Both conserved end residues are part of each CDR3. Fields, in order: J gene, clone size, D gene, V gene, CDR3 protein, CDR3 DNA. A D gene is named only where the DNA matches it firmly. Clone size is shown for a subset of rows, as once, few, many or a class of expanded clone.

J gene: TRBJ2-3; clone size: .; D gene: .; V gene: TRBV3-1; CDR3 protein: CASSQVSSLRTDTQYF; CDR3 DNA: TGTGCCAGCAGCCAAGTGTCTAGCCTTAGGACAGATACGCAGTATTTT
J gene: TRBJ2-7; clone size: .; D gene: .; V gene: TRBV5-4; CDR3 protein: CASSRDRREAYEQYF; CDR3 DNA: TGTGCCAGCAGCCGAGACAGGAGAGAAGCCTACGAGCAGTACTTC
J gene: TRBJ1-1; clone size: .; D gene: .; V gene: TRBV6-2/TRBV6-3; CDR3 protein: CASRDSQGLAFF; CDR3 DNA: TGTGCCAGCAGGGATTCACAGGGATTAGCTTTCTTT
J gene: TRBJ1-5; clone size: .; D gene: .; V gene: TRBV7-8; CDR3 protein: CASSPERATYYQPQHF; CDR3 DNA: TGTGCCAGCAGCCCAGAGAGGGCCACTTATTATCAGCCCCAGCATTTT
J gene: TRBJ1-2; clone size: once; D gene: .; V gene: TRBV23-1; CDR3 protein: CASSQSCPEGRAYGYTF; CDR3 DNA: TGCGCCAGCAGTCAATCGTGTCCGGAGGGTCGAGCCTATGGCTACACCTTC
J gene: TRBJ1-1; clone size: .; D gene: .; V gene: TRBV24-1; CDR3 protein: CATSDVGGKAEAFF; CDR3 DNA: TGTGCCACCAGTGACGTGGGAGGGAAGGCTGAAGCTTTCTTT
J gene: TRBJ2-1; clone size: .; D gene: TRBD2; V gene: TRBV20-1; CDR3 protein: CSARRPGAGLAGSHRYNEQFF; CDR3 DNA: TGCAGTGCCCGTCGGCCCGGGGCCGGGCTAGCGGGATCACACCGCTACAATGAGCAGTTCTTC
J gene: TRBJ1-1; clone size: .; D gene: .; V gene: TRBV7-2; CDR3 protein: CASSFNWMNTEAFF; CDR3 DNA: TGTGCCAGCAGCTTCAATTGGATGAACACTGAAGCTTTCTTT
J gene: TRBJ1-1; clone size: .; D gene: .; V gene: TRBV30; CDR3 protein: CAWKDSLNTEAFF; CDR3 DNA: TGTGCCTGGAAGGACAGTTTGAACACTGAAGCTTTCTTT
J gene: TRBJ1-5; clone size: .; D gene: .; V gene: TRBV20-1; CDR3 protein: CSALGGRFSNQPQHF; CDR3 DNA: TGCAGTGCCCTCGGAGGGAGGTTTAGCAATCAGCCCCAGCATTTT
J gene: TRBJ1-4; clone size: .; D gene: TRBD1; V gene: TRBV7-9; CDR3 protein: CASGFHIGTGAEKLFF; CDR3 DNA: TGTGCCAGCGGATTCCATATCGGGACAGGCGCTGAAAAACTGTTTTTT
J gene: TRBJ1-2; clone size: .; D gene: .; V gene: TRBV20-1; CDR3 protein: CSARVAGTDGYTF; CDR3 DNA: TGCAGTGCTAGAGTCGCGGGGACTGATGGCTACACCTTC
J gene: TRBJ1-2; clone size: .; D gene: .; V gene: TRBV4-2; CDR3 protein: CASSQDLGGHYGYTF; CDR3 DNA: TGTGCCAGCAGCCAAGATCTTGGCGGACACTATGGCTACACCTTC
J gene: TRBJ1-2; clone size: .; D gene: .; V gene: TRBV3-1; CDR3 protein: CASSQDFTLDYGYTF; CDR3 DNA: TGTGCCAGCAGCCAAGATTTTACACTCGACTATGGCTACACCTTC
J gene: TRBJ2-5; clone size: .; D gene: .; V gene: TRBV25-1; CDR3 protein: CASSELSDQETQYF; CDR3 DNA: TGTGCCAGCAGTGAACTTTCGGATCAAGAGACCCAGTACTTC